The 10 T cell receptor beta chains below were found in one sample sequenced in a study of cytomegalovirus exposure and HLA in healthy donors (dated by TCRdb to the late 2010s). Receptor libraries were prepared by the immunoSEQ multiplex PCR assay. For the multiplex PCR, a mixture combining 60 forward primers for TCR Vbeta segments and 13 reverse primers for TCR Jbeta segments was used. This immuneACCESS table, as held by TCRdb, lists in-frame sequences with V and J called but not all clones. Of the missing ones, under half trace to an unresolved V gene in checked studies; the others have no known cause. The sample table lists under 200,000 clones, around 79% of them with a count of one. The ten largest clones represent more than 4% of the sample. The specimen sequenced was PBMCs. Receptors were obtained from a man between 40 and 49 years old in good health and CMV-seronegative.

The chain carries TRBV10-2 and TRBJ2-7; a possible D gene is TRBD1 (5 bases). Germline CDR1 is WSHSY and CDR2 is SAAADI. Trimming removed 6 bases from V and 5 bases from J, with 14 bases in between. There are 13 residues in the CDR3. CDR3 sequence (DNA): TGCGCCAGCAGGCCCCAGAACAGGAACGAGCAGTACTTC. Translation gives CASRPQNRNEQYF.

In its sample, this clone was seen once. CDR3 protein: CASSIVGGGNQPQHF. The CDR3 nucleotides are TGTGCCAGTAGTATAGTGGGGGGGGGCAATCAGCCCCAGCATTTT. J is TRBJ1-5 and V is TRBV19, with D possibly being TRBD1 (5 bases). Per germline, CDR1 LNHDA and CDR2 SQIVND (reference sequence). The CDR3 contains 15 residues. The V and J ends lost 1 base and 2 bases respectively, with 9 bases between them.

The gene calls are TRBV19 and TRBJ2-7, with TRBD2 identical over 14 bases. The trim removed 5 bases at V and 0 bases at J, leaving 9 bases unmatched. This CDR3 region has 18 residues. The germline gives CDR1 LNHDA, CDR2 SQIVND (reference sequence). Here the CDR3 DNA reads TGTGCCAGTAGTCCGGGACTAGCGGGGGTCATGAGCTCCTACGAGCAGTACTTC. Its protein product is CASSPGLAGVMSSYEQYF.

The CDR3 nucleotides read TGTGCCAGCAGTTTCGTAAAACTAGCGGGGAATTACAATGAGCAGTTCTTC. This gives the protein CASSFVKLAGNYNEQFF. The rearrangement uses TRBV28 and TRBJ2-1; 10 nucleotides align to TRBD2. Germline V gene data show CDR1 as MDHEN and CDR2 as SYDVKM. The V gene end was trimmed by 3 bases and the J gene end by 4 bases; junction bases not matched to a gene: 9. The CDR3 contains 17 residues.

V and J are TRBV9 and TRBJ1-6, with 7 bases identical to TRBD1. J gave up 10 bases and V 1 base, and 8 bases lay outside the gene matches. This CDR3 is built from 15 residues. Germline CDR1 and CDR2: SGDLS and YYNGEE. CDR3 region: CASSVTGDRVSPLHF. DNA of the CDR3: TGTGCCAGCAGCGTAACGGGTGACAGGGTATCACCCCTCCACTTT.

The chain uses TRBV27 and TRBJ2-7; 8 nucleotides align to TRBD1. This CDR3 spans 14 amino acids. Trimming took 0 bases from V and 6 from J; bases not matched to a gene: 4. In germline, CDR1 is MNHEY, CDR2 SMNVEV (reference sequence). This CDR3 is CASSLSGTGGEQYF. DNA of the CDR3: TGTGCCAGCAGTTTATCCGGGACAGGAGGCGAGCAGTACTTC.

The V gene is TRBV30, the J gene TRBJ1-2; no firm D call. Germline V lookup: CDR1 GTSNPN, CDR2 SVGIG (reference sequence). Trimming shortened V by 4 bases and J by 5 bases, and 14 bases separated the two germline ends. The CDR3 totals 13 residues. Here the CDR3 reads CAWMESRRYGYTF. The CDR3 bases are TGTGCCTGGATGGAATCCCGGAGGTATGGCTACACCTTC.

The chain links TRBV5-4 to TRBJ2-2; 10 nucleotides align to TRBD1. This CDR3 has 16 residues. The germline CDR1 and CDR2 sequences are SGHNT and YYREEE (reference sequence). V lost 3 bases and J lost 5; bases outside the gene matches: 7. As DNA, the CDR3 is TGTGCCAGCAGCTCCCCGACAGGGGGCAGTACCGGGGAGCTGTTTTTT. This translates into CASSSPTGGSTGELFF.

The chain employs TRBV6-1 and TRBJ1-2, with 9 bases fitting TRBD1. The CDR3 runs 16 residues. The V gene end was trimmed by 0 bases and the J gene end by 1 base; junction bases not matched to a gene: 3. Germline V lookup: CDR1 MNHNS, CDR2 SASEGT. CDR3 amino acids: CASSEADRGYNYGYTF. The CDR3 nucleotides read TGTGCCAGCAGTGAAGCCGACAGGGGGTATAACTATGGCTACACCTTC.

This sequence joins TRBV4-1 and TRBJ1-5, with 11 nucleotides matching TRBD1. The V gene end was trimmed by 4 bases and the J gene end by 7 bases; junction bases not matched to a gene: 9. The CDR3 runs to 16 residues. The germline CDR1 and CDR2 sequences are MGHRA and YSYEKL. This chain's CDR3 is CASSLRDRGGGQPQHF. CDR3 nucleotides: TGCGCCAGCAGCCTCCGGGACAGGGGGGGAGGGCAGCCCCAGCATTTT.